A single sample is the source of the 6 T cell receptor beta chains below, sequenced in a study of T cell repertoires in cytomegalovirus infection. TCRdb passed the reads through MiXCR, listing each CDR3 protein once. The repertoire has approximately 500,000 distinct CDR3 sequences, roughly 12% of them found once; the top ten carry about 9.4%. Sequencing input: PBMCs. The origin of the receptors is a human donor in good health (CMV status not recorded). Some clones in this sample may be carry-over from other donors' samples.

This clonotype appeared a few times. V and J are TRBV20-1 and TRBJ1-6; 7 nucleotides match TRBD1. The CDR3 has 14 amino acids. The V gene's germline CDR1 is DFQATT and CDR2 SNEGSKA (reference sequence). The V and J ends lost 6 bases and 7 bases, in that order; junction bases with no gene match: 9. The CDR3 coding sequence is TGCAGTGCCTCGCCAGGGACAGTGAATTCACCCCTCCACTTT. Translation gives CSASPGTVNSPLHF.

In this sample, this clonotype turned up a few times. This chain joins TRBV6-5 and TRBJ1-2; D call uncertain. This CDR3 contains 14 residues. Trimming removed 0 bases at V and 4 bases at J, with 9 bases between. Looked up from germline, CDR1 is MNHEY and CDR2 is SVGAGI. The CDR3 reads CASSYSREGYGYTF. Written as DNA, the CDR3 is TGTGCCAGCAGTTACTCGAGGGAGGGCTATGGCTACACCTTC.

This clonotype was detected ten times or more. This chain joins TRBV12-3 or TRBV12-4 and TRBJ2-7; D gene uncertain. This CDR3 comprises 16 residues. Trimming took off 3 bases at V and 6 bases at J, with 21 bases between the two ends. The CDR3 DNA sequence: TGTGCCAGCAGTTTCACCCTGGGAACGGGCCCCAGCGAGCAGTACTTC. Its translation: CASSFTLGTGPSEQYF.

This clonotype was detected only a few times. This rearrangement joins TRBV6-1 to TRBJ1-5; D remains unclear. This CDR3 has 13 residues. V was trimmed by 3 bases and J by 2 bases, leaving 5 bases between them. From germline, CDR1 is MNHNS and CDR2 SASEGT. The DNA for the CDR3 is TGTGCCAGCAGTGAGACCGGCAATCAGCCCCAGCATTTT. Translation: CASSETGNQPQHF.

This clonotype was seen many times. The V call is TRBV19, the J call TRBJ1-1; a weak D match, TRBD1 (6 bases). The germline V and J ends were trimmed by 5 bases and 5 bases, with 18 bases remaining between them. This CDR3 is 15 amino acids long. CDR1 and CDR2 (germline): LNHDA, SQIVND (reference sequence). The CDR3 region is CASSGTWGQRTEAFF. The CDR3 bases are TGTGCCAGTAGTGGGACTTGGGGGCAGAGAACTGAAGCTTTCTTT.

The count of this clonotype is one. V usage is TRBV19 and J usage is TRBJ1-5; D uncertain. With 3 bases removed from V and 0 bases from J, the gap between germline ends came to 6 bases. In germline, CDR1 is LNHDA, CDR2 SQIVND (reference sequence). The CDR3 is made up of 14 amino acids. The CDR3 sequence is CASSMKVSNQPQHF. CDR3 nucleotide sequence: TGTGCCAGTAGTATGAAGGTTAGCAATCAGCCCCAGCATTTT.